The 18 T cell receptor beta chains in this list originate from one sample, sequenced in a study of blood T cells in healthy people across ages. Using a J-beta primer mix together with a sample-barcoded 5' primer, a second PCR was run for roughly 7 to 12 cycles. In TCRdb, the 5' RACE reads were re-called with MiXCR into one record per CDR3 protein. The table shows hundreds of thousands of distinct CDR3 sequences, with 58% occurring only once. What was sequenced was blood. The receptor source for this set is a man under 40 in good health.

The rearrangement links TRBV20-1 to TRBJ1-5; 8 positions agree with TRBD1. Germline CDR1 DFQATT, CDR2 SNEGSKA (reference sequence). The junction had 4 bases not matched to a gene; V was cut back by 6 bases and J by 0 bases. This CDR3 is 14 amino acids long. CDR3 region: CSAVDRDSNQPQHF. CDR3 coding DNA: TGCAGTGCCGTGGACAGGGATAGCAATCAGCCCCAGCATTTT.

Only one count was recorded for this clonotype. The V and J genes are TRBV18 and TRBJ2-5; D possibly corresponds to TRBD2 (6 bases). This CDR3 comprises 15 residues. Trimming removed 3 bases at V and 5 bases at J, with 16 bases between. Germline values: CDR1 KGHSH, CDR2 LQKENI. The CDR3 loop is CASSPETGGRETQYF. As DNA, the CDR3 is TGTGCCAGCTCACCCGAAACCGGTGGGAGGGAGACCCAGTACTTC.

This clonotype was found a few times. This sequence joins TRBV20-1 and TRBJ1-6; D is undetermined. This CDR3 region has 16 residues. The V end was cut by 0 bases, the J end by 0 bases, with 9 bases between. Germline V gene sequence: CDR1 DFQATT, CDR2 SNEGSKA (reference sequence). The CDR3 loop is CSARDGRSSYNSPLHF. CDR3 DNA: TGCAGTGCTAGAGATGGGAGGTCCTCCTATAATTCACCCCTCCACTTT.

The chain uses TRBV5-6 and TRBJ1-2; D may be TRBD1 (6 bases). Germline V gene sequence: CDR1 SGHDT, CDR2 YYEEEE. The V and J ends lost 4 bases and 4 bases respectively, with 17 bases between them. This CDR3 spans 15 amino acids. The CDR3 region is CASSRITGIGYGYTF. CDR3 in DNA: TGTGCCAGCAGCCGAATCACAGGGATCGGCTATGGCTACACCTTC.

The genes are TRBV20-1 and TRBJ1-5, with D unresolved. The CDR3 extends over 13 amino acids. Germline V gene data show CDR1 as DFQATT and CDR2 as SNEGSKA (reference sequence). The V end was cut by 5 bases, the J end by 2 bases, with 10 bases between. This CDR3 reads CSALQAGNQPQHF. The CDR3 DNA sequence: TGCAGTGCTCTACAAGCCGGCAATCAGCCCCAGCATTTT.

The chain is built from TRBV25-1 and TRBJ2-3; D tentatively fits TRBD1 or TRBD2 (5 bases each). This CDR3 spans 15 amino acids. The ends were cut back, 5 bases at V and 0 bases at J, with 12 bases in the middle. The germline gives CDR1 MGHDK, CDR2 SYGVNS. CDR3 nucleotides: TGTGCCAGCAGTCGAGGGGCGTATAGCACAGATACGCAGTATTTT. This encodes CASSRGAYSTDTQYF.

The chain is built from TRBV10-3 and TRBJ1-2; TRBD1 is a possible D gene (6 bases). The CDR3 consists of 13 residues. Germline V gene lookup returns CDR1 ENHRY and CDR2 SYGVKD. V shed 0 bases and J shed 8 bases, with 10 bases lying between them. CDR3 DNA sequence: TGTGCCATCAGTGAGTCGAACAGGGTCGGCTACACCTTC. This codes for CAISESNRVGYTF.

This rearrangement joins TRBV9 to TRBJ2-5, with TRBD2 matching 12 bases. Trimming cost V 3 bases and J 3 bases; bases outside gene matches: 0. Germline V gene sequence: CDR1 SGDLS, CDR2 YYNGEE. The CDR3 runs 14 residues. Here the CDR3 reads CASSASGREETQYF. The CDR3, as DNA: TGTGCCAGCAGCGCTAGCGGGAGGGAAGAGACCCAGTACTTC.

The V call is TRBV20-1, the J call TRBJ2-1; 8 bases agree with TRBD1. The germline V gene has CDR1 DFQATT and CDR2 SNEGSKA (reference sequence). The CDR3 spans 13 residues. The V segment lost 5 bases and the J segment 5 bases; nucleotides outside the gene matches: 5. CDR3 sequence (DNA): TGCAGTGCTCCGGACAGGGATGACAATGAGCAGTTCTTC. Amino acid sequence: CSAPDRDDNEQFF.

J is TRBJ2-5 and V is TRBV3-1; 13 bases match TRBD2. Germline V gives CDR1 LGHDT, CDR2 YNNKEL (reference sequence). The CDR3 loop spans 15 amino acids. V gave up 5 bases and J gave up 5 bases; unmatched junction bases: 5. The CDR3 DNA reads as TGTGCCAGCAGCAGGACTAGCGGGAGTTTGGAGACCCAGTACTTC. It encodes CASSRTSGSLETQYF.

The V and J genes are TRBV30 and TRBJ2-1, with 11 bases identical to TRBD2. CDR1 is GTSNPN, CDR2 SVGIG, per germline (reference sequence). The CDR3 contains 15 residues. J gave up 8 bases and V 4 bases, and 10 bases lay outside the gene matches. The DNA for the CDR3 is TGTGCCTGGACTCACGGGACTAGCGGTGGAGATGAGCAGTTCTTC. Its translation is CAWTHGTSGGDEQFF.

The chain uses TRBV20-1 and TRBJ2-1; TRBD2 matches 9 bases. The CDR3 has 15 residues. Germline CDR1 DFQATT, CDR2 SNEGSKA (reference sequence). V trimming: 3 bases; J trimming: 7 bases; junction bases outside the gene matches: 10. Here the CDR3 reads CSARSSGRIGNEQFF. The CDR3 coding sequence is TGCAGTGCTAGGTCGAGCGGGAGGATTGGAAATGAGCAGTTCTTC.

This chain connects TRBV7-9 to TRBJ2-1; D not resolved. The germline V gene encodes CDR1 SEHNR and CDR2 FQNEAQ (reference sequence). The CDR3 is 15 residues long. The V end lost 5 bases, the J end lost 5 bases, and 16 bases lay between the germline ends. CDR3 DNA sequence: TGTGCCAGCAGCCTAGGAAGGGCTCTTAACAATGAGCAGTTCTTC. It specifies CASSLGRALNNEQFF.

This clonotype was counted once. The rearrangement uses TRBV7-8 and TRBJ1-1; D is perhaps TRBD1 (5 bases). CDR1 and CDR2 from the germline V gene are SGHVS and FQNEAQ. CDR3 length: 14 amino acids. V was cut by 3 bases and J by 4 bases, with 12 bases left in between. CDR3 in amino acids: CASSFRGQGTEAFF. The DNA for the CDR3 is TGTGCCAGCAGCTTTAGGGGTCAAGGCACTGAAGCTTTCTTT.

This clonotype was seen only a few times. The chain carries TRBV4-3 and TRBJ2-7; D might be TRBD2 (6 bases). V lost 1 base to trimming and J lost 2 bases, with 18 bases between them. There are 17 residues in the CDR3. Germline CDR1 LGHNA, CDR2 YSLEER. CDR3 loop: CASSQGWRAEDTYEQYF. The CDR3 DNA sequence: TGCGCCAGCAGCCAAGGTTGGAGGGCGGAGGATACCTACGAGCAGTACTTC.

The chain has TRBV9 and TRBJ2-4, with 7 positions matching TRBD1. Losses at the gene ends were 0 bases for V and 8 bases for J; bases not matched to a gene: 5. Germline V gene sequence: CDR1 SGDLS, CDR2 YYNGEE. The CDR3 consists of 14 residues. The CDR3 region is CASSVEGQGDIQYF. The DNA of the CDR3 is TGTGCCAGCAGCGTAGAAGGTCAGGGGGACATTCAGTACTTC.

The table lists this clonotype with a few counts. The gene calls are TRBV9 and TRBJ2-7; 7 bases are shared with TRBD2. This CDR3 has 11 residues. Germline CDR1 and CDR2: SGDLS and YYNGEE. V was clipped by 3 bases and J by 6 bases; unmatched bases: 0. CDR3 sequence reads: CASSGEGEQYF. CDR3 sequence (DNA): TGTGCCAGCAGCGGGGAGGGCGAGCAGTACTTC.

This chain joins TRBV3-1 and TRBJ1-1; D call uncertain. The CDR3 is made up of 14 amino acids. CDR1 and CDR2 from the germline V gene are LGHDT and YNNKEL (reference sequence). V was trimmed by 3 bases and J by 5 bases, leaving 13 bases between them. Written as DNA, the CDR3 is TGTGCCAGCAGCCAGGGGAGGCTGGTTACTGAAGCTTTCTTT. Its translation: CASSQGRLVTEAFF.